The 21 T cell receptor beta chains below were found in one sample sequenced in a study of molecular identifiers for immune sequencing clone quantification. MiXCR was run by TCRdb on the PCR reads, yielding one entry per CDR3 protein. The table has some 590,000 distinct CDR3 sequences, around 25% seen once. The material sequenced was naive CD8+ T cells from blood, with Jurkat cell RNA spiked in. Documented subset: FACS-sorted CD8+CD4-CCR7+CD45RA+ naive T cells. Receptors originate from a human donor in good health. Some libraries in this study had Jurkat cell RNA spiked in.

This clonotype was seen only a few times. Given a much more abundant clone one base away, this may be a read error. The rearrangement joins TRBV29-1 to TRBJ1-1; D remains unclear. Germline lookup yields CDR1 SQVTM and CDR2 ANQGSEA. The CDR3 loop spans 13 amino acids. The DNA for the CDR3 is TGCAGCGTAAGACCCACTGGAGACACTGGAGCTTTCTTT. Residues: CSVRPTGDTGAFF.

The rearrangement uses TRBV28 and TRBJ1-5; weak D call: TRBD1 (6 bases). CDR3 length: 16 amino acids. Germline-derived CDR1 and CDR2 are MDHEN and SYDVKM. Trimming removed 6 bases at V and 5 bases at J, with 20 bases between. The CDR3 DNA sequence: TGTGCCAGCAGCCTCCAAGCAGGGGCCTTCTATCAGCCCCAGCATTTT. It specifies CASSLQAGAFYQPQHF.

This clonotype was recorded a few times. The gene calls are TRBV30 and TRBJ2-2; D is uncertain. Germline loops: CDR1 GTSNPN, CDR2 SVGIG (reference sequence). This CDR3 contains 17 residues. The V end lost 1 base, the J end lost 0 bases, and 15 bases lay between the germline ends. The CDR3 spells CAWSGGVGLPNTGELFF. The CDR3 nucleotides are TGTGCCTGGAGTGGAGGTGTTGGGCTTCCGAACACCGGGGAGCTGTTTTTT. The full variable domain, completed using reference TRBV30 and TRBJ2-2, is SQTIHQWPATLVQPVGSPLSLECTVEGTSNPNLYWYRQAAGRGLQLLFYSVGIGQISSEVPQNLSASRPQDRQFILSSKKLLLSDSGFYLCAWSGGVGLPNTGELFFGEGSRLTVL.

There are many counts of this clonotype. The chain uses TRBV2 and TRBJ2-1; TRBD1 is a possible D gene (6 bases). Germline loops: CDR1 SNHLY, CDR2 FYNNEI. Trimming pared 6 bases from V and 4 bases from J, leaving 7 bases between. This CDR3 is built from 12 residues. DNA of the CDR3: TGTGCCAGCAGAACAGGGTACAATGAGCAGTTCTTC. This sequence encodes CASRTGYNEQFF.

The V and J genes are TRBV21-1 and TRBJ1-5; no DNA check was done on the table's D call, TRBD1. TRBV21-1 is termed a pseudogene. The CDR3 length is 15 residues. The CDR3 loop is CASSRSRGSSQPQHF. In nucleotides, the CDR3 is TGTGCCAGCAGCAGATCCAGGGGGAGCAGTCAGCCCCAGCATTTT.

About this clonotype itself: This clone may be a read error of a much larger clone one base away. CDR3 sequence reads: CASSGPNRDLAFF. In DNA, the CDR3 is TGCGCCAGCAGTGGCCCGAACAGGGATTTGGCTTTCTTT. The gene calls are TRBV10-2 and TRBJ1-1; the D gene is possibly TRBD1 (6 bases). CDR1 and CDR2 from the germline V gene are WSHSY and SAAADI. The ends were cut back, 4 bases at V and 11 bases at J, with 17 bases in the middle. This CDR3 is 13 amino acids long.

The J gene is TRBJ2-7, the V gene TRBV2, with D hard to call. CDR1 and CDR2 from the germline V gene are SNHLY and FYNNEI. V gave up 10 bases and J gave up 7 bases, with 11 bases separating them. The CDR3 consists of 10 residues. CDR3 sequence (DNA): TGTGCCACCAGAGGTGGGGAGCAGTACTTC. Translated: CATRGGEQYF.

Ten or more counts support this clonotype. V usage is TRBV4-3 and J usage is TRBJ1-4; TRBD1 is a possible D gene (5 bases). This CDR3 contains 17 residues. V lost 2 bases, J lost 0 bases, and 13 bases lay in between. In germline, CDR1 is LGHNA, CDR2 YSLEER. The DNA for the CDR3 is TGCGCCAGCAGCCAAAAGGGGACGGTTGCAACTAATGAAAAACTGTTTTTT. Translated: CASSQKGTVATNEKLFF.

The chain carries TRBV5-1 and TRBJ2-1, with D perhaps TRBD1 (6 bases). CDR3 length equals 14 residues. Germline CDR1 is SGHRS and CDR2 is YFSETQ. Trimming pared 4 bases from V and 7 bases from J, leaving 15 bases between. The CDR3 loop is CASSPTGFRNEQFF. The CDR3 DNA reads TGCGCCAGCAGCCCTACAGGGTTCAGGAATGAGCAGTTCTTC.

A word on this clonotype: A much larger clone differs by one base, so this may be a read error. V usage is TRBV7-2 and J usage is TRBJ2-7; a weak D match, TRBD2 (5 bases). Germline V gene lookup returns CDR1 SGHTA and CDR2 FQGNSA. The CDR3 consists of 13 residues. The CDR3 reads CASSQDLANEPYF. CDR3 in DNA: TGTGCCAGCAGCCAGGACCTAGCCAACGAGCCGTACTTC.

About this clonotype itself: It may be a read error: a sequence one base away is much more abundant. This CDR3 is CAISKTGNHPDTQYF. Written as DNA, the CDR3 is TGTGCCATCAGTAAGACAGGGAATCACCCAGATACGCAGTATTTT. The chain joins TRBV10-3 to TRBJ2-3; TRBD1 matches 7 bases. CDR1 is ENHRY and CDR2 is SYGVKD in the germline V gene. The CDR3 length is 15 residues. With V trimmed by 5 bases and J by 4 bases, 9 bases remained unmatched.

As regards this clonotype: Possible read error: a much larger clone is one base away. This chain joins TRBV24-1 and TRBJ2-3; TRBD2 might be the D (5 bases). This CDR3 region has 17 residues. Germline V lookup: CDR1 KGHDR, CDR2 SFDVKD. The V and J ends lost 0 bases and 4 bases respectively, with 16 bases between them. For the CDR3, the DNA is TGTGCCACCAGTGATTTGTCGGGCAGCGGTCTCTCAGATACGCAGTATTTT. Protein sequence: CATSDLSGSGLSDTQYF.

This clonotype was picked up a small number of times. The rearrangement joins TRBV19 to TRBJ2-5; D gene unclear. The CDR3 contains 14 residues. Between the trimmed V and J ends, which lost 4 bases and 0 bases, there was a span of 9 bases. Germline V gene data show CDR1 as LNHDA and CDR2 as SQIVND (reference sequence). CDR3 sequence reads: CASSSLLDQETQYF. In nucleotides, the CDR3 is TGTGCCAGTAGTAGCCTGCTCGACCAAGAGACCCAGTACTTC. The full variable domain, its missing parts supplied by reference TRBV19 and TRBJ2-5, is DGGITQSPKYLFRKEGQNVTLSCEQNLNHDAMYWYRQDPGQGLRLIYYSQIVNDFQKGDIAEGYSVSREKKESFPLTVTSAQKNPTAFYLCASSSLLDQETQYFGPGTRLLVL.

This clonotype showed up many times. V gene TRBV7-2 combines with J gene TRBJ1-1; the D is unclear. The CDR3 is made up of 16 amino acids. V shed 5 bases and J shed 0 bases, with 16 bases lying between them. Germline V gene data show CDR1 as SGHTA and CDR2 as FQGNSA. The CDR3 sequence: CASSPTHSLMNTEAFF. The CDR3 nucleotides read TGTGCCAGCAGCCCAACCCACAGTTTGATGAACACTGAAGCTTTCTTT.

In its sample, this clonotype was seen many times. This chain joins TRBV7-9 and TRBJ1-4; no firm D call. Trimming took off 10 bases at V and 1 base at J, with 19 bases between the two ends. The CDR3 length is 16 residues. Germline V lookup: CDR1 SEHNR, CDR2 FQNEAQ (reference sequence). The CDR3 DNA reads TGTGCCACCACGGACGAGGGCGCAAGAACTAATGAAAAACTGTTTTTT. Amino acid sequence: CATTDEGARTNEKLFF.

This clonotype came up many times. This chain joins TRBV5-1 and TRBJ2-4; D is unresolved. Trimming took off 0 bases at V and 8 bases at J, with 3 bases between the two ends. The CDR3 contains 11 residues. Germline V lookup: CDR1 SGHRS, CDR2 YFSETQ. The chain's CDR3 is CASSLGDIQYF. The CDR3 region has the DNA TGCGCCAGCAGCTTGGGCGACATTCAGTACTTC.

This clonotype was counted a few times. V usage is TRBV5-4 and J usage is TRBJ2-3; TRBD2 aligns across 7 bases. Germline CDR1 reads SGHNT; CDR2 reads YYREEE (reference sequence). This CDR3 contains 19 residues. The V and J ends lost 0 bases and 0 bases, in that order; junction bases with no gene match: 13. In DNA form, the CDR3 reads TGTGCCAGCAGCTTGGCCAAACCCGGACTAGAGGGTAGCACAGATACGCAGTATTTT. As protein: CASSLAKPGLEGSTDTQYF.

V usage is TRBV30 and J usage is TRBJ1-1; 9 bases map to TRBD1. Germline CDR1 reads GTSNPN; CDR2 reads SVGIG (reference sequence). The junction had 3 bases not matched to a gene; V was cut back by 0 bases and J by 4 bases. The CDR3 is made up of 14 amino acids. CDR3 region: CAWSVGQGFTEAFF. The CDR3 DNA is TGTGCCTGGAGTGTCGGACAGGGGTTCACTGAAGCTTTCTTT.

This clonotype was counted many times. The J gene is TRBJ2-7, the V gene TRBV20-1; TRBD2 aligns across 7 bases. With V trimmed by 0 bases and J by 11 bases, 13 bases remained unmatched. Germline V lookup: CDR1 DFQATT, CDR2 SNEGSKA (reference sequence). This CDR3 is built from 14 residues. This CDR3 is CSARDMVAGFVEYF. CDR3 bases: TGCAGTGCTAGAGATATGGTAGCGGGCTTTGTGGAGTACTTC.

As concerns this clonotype: This could be a read error, since a much larger clone is one nucleotide away. The chain couples TRBV7-2 to TRBJ1-5; a possible D gene is TRBD1 (5 bases). Germline V gene lookup returns CDR1 SGHTA and CDR2 FQGNSA. CDR3 size: 15 residues. Written as DNA, the CDR3 is TGTGCCGGCAGCTTAGACCGGGGCCGCAATCAGCCCCAGCATTTT. This codes for CAGSLDRGRNQPQHF.

This clonotype appeared a few times. The chain couples TRBV9 to TRBJ1-2; tentative D call: TRBD1 (5 bases). The germline V gene has CDR1 SGDLS and CDR2 YYNGEE. Trimming took off 0 bases at V and 3 bases at J, with 9 bases between the two ends. The CDR3 sequence is 14 residues long. The DNA for the CDR3 is TGTGCCAGCAGCGTAGCCGGGGCTCACTATGGCTACACCTTC. Amino acid sequence: CASSVAGAHYGYTF.